The sample holds a few counts of the clone carrying this T cell receptor (beta chain). V was shortened by 3 bases and J by 5 bases, with 10 bases between the two germline ends. Germline V gene data show CDR1 as GTSNPN and CDR2 as SVGIG (reference sequence). The CDR3 contains 13 residues. Original analysis: Counts of nucleated cells, estimated from reference gene primer amplification, were obtained. Generated by immunoSEQ multiplex PCR, the TCRdb table keeps only in-frame clones and is missing some. The V and J calls and clone size come from that table; D and trimming were worked out from the DNA. Among over 200,000 clones, approximately 91% were seen once, and the ten largest hold around 0.7%. This entry is derived from a study of blood T cell repertoires in COVID-19.

The origin of this receptor is a man aged 40-49 years with acute or convalescent COVID-19. The rearrangement links TRBV30 to TRBJ1-4; a weak D match, TRBD1 (6 bases). Sequencing input: peripheral blood. Here the CDR3 reads CAWRDSPNEKLFF. The CDR3, as DNA: TGTGCCTGGAGGGACAGTCCCAATGAAAAACTGTTTTTT. Full variable domain (remainder filled in from reference TRBV30 and TRBJ1-4): SQTIHQWPATLVQPVGSPLSLECTVEGTSNPNLYWYRQAAGRGLQLLFYSVGIGQISSEVPQNLSASRPQDRQFILSSKKLLLSDSGFYLCAWRDSPNEKLFFGSGTQLSVL.